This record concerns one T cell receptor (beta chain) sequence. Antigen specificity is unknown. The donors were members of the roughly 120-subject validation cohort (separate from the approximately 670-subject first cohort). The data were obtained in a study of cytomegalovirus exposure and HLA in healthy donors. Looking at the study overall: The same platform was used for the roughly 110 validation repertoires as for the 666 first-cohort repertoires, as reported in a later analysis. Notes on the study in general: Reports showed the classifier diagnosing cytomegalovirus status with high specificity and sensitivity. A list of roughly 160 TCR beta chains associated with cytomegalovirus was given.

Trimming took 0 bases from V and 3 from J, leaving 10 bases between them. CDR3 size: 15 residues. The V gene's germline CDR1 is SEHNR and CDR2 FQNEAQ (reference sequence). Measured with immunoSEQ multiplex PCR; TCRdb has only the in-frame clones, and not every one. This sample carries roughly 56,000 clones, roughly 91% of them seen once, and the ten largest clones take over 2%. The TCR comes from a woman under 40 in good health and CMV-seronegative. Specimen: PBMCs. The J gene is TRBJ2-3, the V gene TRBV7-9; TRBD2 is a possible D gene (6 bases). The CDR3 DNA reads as TGTGCCAGCAGCTTAGCGGGAGGCATGACAGATACGCAGTATTTT. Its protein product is CASSLAGGMTDTQYF.